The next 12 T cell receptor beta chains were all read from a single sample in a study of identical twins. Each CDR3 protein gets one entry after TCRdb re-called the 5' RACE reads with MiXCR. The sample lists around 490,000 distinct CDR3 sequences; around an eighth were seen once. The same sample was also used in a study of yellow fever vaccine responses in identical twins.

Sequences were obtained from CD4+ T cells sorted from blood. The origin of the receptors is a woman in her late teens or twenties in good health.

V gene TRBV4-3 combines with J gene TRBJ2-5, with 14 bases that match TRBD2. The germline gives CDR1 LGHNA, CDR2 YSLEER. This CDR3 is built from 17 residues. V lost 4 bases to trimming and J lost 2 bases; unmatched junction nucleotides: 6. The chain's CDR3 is CASSPGLAGGPQETQYF. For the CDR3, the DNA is TGCGCCAGCAGCCCCGGACTAGCGGGAGGTCCGCAAGAGACCCAGTACTTC.

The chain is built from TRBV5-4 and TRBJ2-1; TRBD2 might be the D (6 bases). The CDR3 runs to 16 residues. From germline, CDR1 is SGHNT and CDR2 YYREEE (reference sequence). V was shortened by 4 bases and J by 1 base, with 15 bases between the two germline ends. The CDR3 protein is CASSRGSRGSYNEQFF. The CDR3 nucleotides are TGTGCCAGCAGCCGTGGTTCCCGGGGGTCCTACAATGAGCAGTTCTTC.

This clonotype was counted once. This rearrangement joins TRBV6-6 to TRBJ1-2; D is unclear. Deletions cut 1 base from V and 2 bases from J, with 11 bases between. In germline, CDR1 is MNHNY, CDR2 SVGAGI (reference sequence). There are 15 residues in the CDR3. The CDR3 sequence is CASSYFMGSNYGYTF. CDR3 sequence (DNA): TGTGCCAGCAGTTACTTTATGGGAAGCAACTATGGCTACACCTTC.

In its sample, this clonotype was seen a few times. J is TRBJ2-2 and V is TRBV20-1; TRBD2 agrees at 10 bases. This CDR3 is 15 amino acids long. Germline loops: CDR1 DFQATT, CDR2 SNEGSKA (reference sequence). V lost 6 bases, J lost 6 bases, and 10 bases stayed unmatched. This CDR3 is CSAPGLAGASGELFF. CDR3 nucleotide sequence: TGCAGTGCCCCCGGGCTAGCGGGGGCGTCCGGGGAGCTGTTTTTT.

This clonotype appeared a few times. The CDR3 protein is CASSGTDHSGNTIYF. The CDR3 DNA follows: TGCGCCAGCAGCGGAACGGATCACTCTGGAAACACCATATATTTT. The chain carries TRBV10-1 and TRBJ1-3; D remains ambiguous. CDR3 length: 15 amino acids. V lost 6 bases and J lost 0, with 12 bases in between. Germline CDR1 reads WNHNN; CDR2 reads SYGVQD (reference sequence).

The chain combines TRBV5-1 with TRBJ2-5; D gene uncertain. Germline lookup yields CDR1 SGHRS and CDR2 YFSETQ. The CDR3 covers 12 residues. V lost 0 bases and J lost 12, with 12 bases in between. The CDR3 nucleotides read TGCGCCAGCAGCTTGGAGGCGCAGCCCGAGTACTTC. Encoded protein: CASSLEAQPEYF.

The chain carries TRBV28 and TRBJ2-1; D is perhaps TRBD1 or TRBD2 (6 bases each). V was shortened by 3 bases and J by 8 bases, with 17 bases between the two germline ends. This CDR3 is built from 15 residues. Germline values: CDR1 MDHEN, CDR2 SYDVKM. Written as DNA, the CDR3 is TGTGCCAGCAGTTTCCTTTTCGGGGGCCTGGATGAGCAGTTCTTC. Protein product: CASSFLFGGLDEQFF.

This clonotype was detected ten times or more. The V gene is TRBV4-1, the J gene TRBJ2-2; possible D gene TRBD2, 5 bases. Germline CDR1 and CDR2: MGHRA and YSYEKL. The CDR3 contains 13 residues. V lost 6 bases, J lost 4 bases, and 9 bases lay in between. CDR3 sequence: CASRQSGTGELFF. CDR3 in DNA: TGCGCCAGCAGGCAAAGCGGCACCGGGGAGCTGTTTTTT.

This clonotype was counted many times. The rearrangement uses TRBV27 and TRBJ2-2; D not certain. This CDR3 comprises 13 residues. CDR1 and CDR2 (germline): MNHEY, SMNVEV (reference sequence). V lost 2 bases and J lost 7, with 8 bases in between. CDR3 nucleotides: TGTGCCAGCAGTTTAAGGCCGGGCGGGGAGCTGTTTTTT. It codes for CASSLRPGGELFF.

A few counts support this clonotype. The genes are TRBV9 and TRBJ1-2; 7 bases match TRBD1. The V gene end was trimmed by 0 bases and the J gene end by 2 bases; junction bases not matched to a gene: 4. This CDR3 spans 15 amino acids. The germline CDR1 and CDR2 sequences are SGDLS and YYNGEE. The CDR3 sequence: CASSVATGTNYGYTF. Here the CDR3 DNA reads TGTGCCAGCAGCGTAGCGACAGGGACGAACTATGGCTACACCTTC.

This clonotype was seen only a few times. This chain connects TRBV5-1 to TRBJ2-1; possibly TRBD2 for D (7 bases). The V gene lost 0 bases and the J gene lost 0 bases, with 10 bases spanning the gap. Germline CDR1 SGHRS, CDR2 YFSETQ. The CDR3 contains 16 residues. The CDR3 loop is CASSLEGGVSYNEQFF. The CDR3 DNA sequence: TGCGCCAGCAGCTTGGAAGGGGGGGTCTCCTACAATGAGCAGTTCTTC.

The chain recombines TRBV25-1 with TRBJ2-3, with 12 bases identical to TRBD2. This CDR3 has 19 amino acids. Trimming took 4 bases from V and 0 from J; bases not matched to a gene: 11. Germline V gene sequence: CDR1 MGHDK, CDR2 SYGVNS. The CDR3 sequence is CASSVQRLAGARSTDTQYF. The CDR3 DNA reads TGTGCCAGCAGTGTACAGAGACTAGCGGGAGCGAGGAGCACAGATACGCAGTATTTT.